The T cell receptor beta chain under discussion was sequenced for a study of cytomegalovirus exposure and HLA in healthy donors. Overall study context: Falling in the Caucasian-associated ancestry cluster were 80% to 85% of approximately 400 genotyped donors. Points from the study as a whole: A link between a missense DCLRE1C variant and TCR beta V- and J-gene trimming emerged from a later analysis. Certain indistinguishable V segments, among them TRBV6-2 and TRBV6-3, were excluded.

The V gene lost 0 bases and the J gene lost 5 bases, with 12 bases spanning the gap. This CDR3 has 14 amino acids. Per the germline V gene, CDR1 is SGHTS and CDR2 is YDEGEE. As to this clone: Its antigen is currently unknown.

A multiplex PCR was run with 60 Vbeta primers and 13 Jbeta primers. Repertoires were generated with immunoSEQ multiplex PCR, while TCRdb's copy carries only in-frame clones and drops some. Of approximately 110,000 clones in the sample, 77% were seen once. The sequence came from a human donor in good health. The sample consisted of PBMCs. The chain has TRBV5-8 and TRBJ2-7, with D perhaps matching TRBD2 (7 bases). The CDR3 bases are TGTGCCAGCAGCTTGGCCGGGGGGCCCAACGAGCAGTACTTC. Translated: CASSLAGGPNEQYF.